This T cell receptor (beta chain) was captured in a study of blood T cell repertoires in COVID-19. This CDR3 is built from 13 residues. TCRdb's copy holds only in-frame clones and misses some; the assay was immunoSEQ multiplex PCR. The sample includes approximately 140,000 clones, roughly four fifths of them seen just once. This chain uses TRBV21-1 with TRBJ1-2; the listed D gene, TRBD1, was not tested against the DNA. TRBV21-1 is described as a pseudogene. The sequence came from a human donor with acute or convalescent COVID-19. The donor label of this sample is uncertain. Sequenced material: peripheral blood. The CDR3: CASSKAGDYGYTF. The CDR3 coding sequence is TGTGCCAGCAGCAAGGCAGGGGACTATGGCTACACCTTC.